What follows are 30 T cell receptor beta chains derived from one specimen sequenced in a study of shared clonotypes between healthy human individuals. Assay used: immunoSEQ multiplex PCR; TCRdb lists only in-frame clones, some missing. In the table there are about 990,000 clones, about four fifths of which are singletons. The specimen sequenced was memory CD4+ T cells from PBMCs. The subset is: CD45RA-negative fraction. The receptors were sampled from a man aged 18 to 29 in good health. Some clones in this sample may be carry-over from other donors' samples.

This clone was found a few times. This sequence joins TRBV5-4 and TRBJ2-5, with 7 bases aligning to TRBD1. The length of the CDR3 is 13 residues. From germline, CDR1 is SGHNT and CDR2 YYREEE (reference sequence). V gave up 6 bases and J gave up 4 bases; unmatched junction bases: 6. The DNA for the CDR3 is TGTGCCAGCACCCCAGGGGGTCGAGAGACCCAGTACTTC. Amino acids: CASTPGGRETQYF.

There are a few counts of this clone. The same CDR3 can be traced to other DNA sequences in this sample. The V and J genes are TRBV5-1 and TRBJ1-5; D unresolved. The V end was cut by 0 bases, the J end by 4 bases, with 5 bases between. Germline-derived CDR1 and CDR2 are SGHRS and YFSETQ. This CDR3 region has 13 residues. CDR3 loop: CASSLDGNQPQHF. CDR3 DNA sequence: TGCGCCAGCAGCTTGGACGGGAATCAGCCCCAGCATTTT.

A note on this clone: This sample includes further DNA sequences coding for the same CDR3. The chain joins TRBV11-2 to TRBJ2-7, with 9 bases that match TRBD1. Germline V lookup: CDR1 SGHAT, CDR2 FQNNGV. Losses at the gene ends were 5 bases for V and 3 bases for J; bases not matched to a gene: 11. The length of the CDR3 is 16 residues. As DNA, the CDR3 is TGTGCCAGCAGCCCGACAGGGGGGGCGGGGGTCTACGAGCAGTACTTC. It codes for CASSPTGGAGVYEQYF.

The chain is built from TRBV12-5 and TRBJ1-2; TRBD1 might be the D (5 bases). Germline assignment: CDR1 LGHNT and CDR2 FRNRAP. The CDR3 spans 14 residues. V lost 1 base and J lost 8, with 14 bases in between. The CDR3 loop reads CASGLGTYQGGYTF. The CDR3, as DNA: TGTGCTAGTGGTTTGGGGACTTATCAGGGAGGCTACACCTTC.

The chain carries TRBV5-4 and TRBJ2-1; D uncertain. The V end lost 4 bases, the J end lost 4 bases, and 12 bases lay between the germline ends. From germline, CDR1 is SGHNT and CDR2 YYREEE (reference sequence). This CDR3 comprises 14 residues. The CDR3 here is CASSMAIQYNEQFF. The CDR3 DNA reads TGTGCCAGCAGCATGGCGATTCAGTACAATGAGCAGTTCTTC.

The chain is built from TRBV6-6 and TRBJ2-6; no clear D gene. Germline-derived CDR1 and CDR2 are MNHNY and SVGAGI (reference sequence). CDR3 length: 14 amino acids. V was clipped by 8 bases and J by 1 base, with 9 bases between them. CDR3 DNA sequence: TGTGCCAGCGGGTTGGTTTCTGGGGCCAACGTCCTGACTTTC. As protein: CASGLVSGANVLTF.

The chain employs TRBV10-1 and TRBJ1-5; D not certain. Germline lookup yields CDR1 WNHNN and CDR2 SYGVQD (reference sequence). The germline V and J ends were trimmed by 6 bases and 6 bases, with 9 bases remaining between them. This CDR3 is built from 12 residues. Here the CDR3 reads CASSLDGQPQHF. The DNA of the CDR3 is TGCGCCAGCAGCTTGGACGGTCAGCCCCAGCATTTT.

A word on this clone: In the same sample, other DNA sequences code for this CDR3. J is TRBJ1-5 and V is TRBV28, with 7 positions matching TRBD1. Germline assignment: CDR1 MDHEN and CDR2 SYDVKM. The CDR3 has 13 residues. V lost 5 bases, J lost 7 bases, and 5 bases stayed unmatched. Written as DNA, the CDR3 is TGTGCCAGCAGTCTTCTACAGGGGCAGCCCCAGCATTTT. Its protein is CASSLLQGQPQHF.

The chain recombines TRBV6-6 with TRBJ2-7; 11 bases fit TRBD2. CDR3 length equals 15 residues. Germline V CDR1 and CDR2: MNHNY, SVGAGI (reference sequence). J gave up 8 bases and V 2 bases, and 8 bases lay outside the gene matches. The DNA for the CDR3 is TGTGCCAGCAGTTACCCAACTAGCGGGGGTTCCAAGCAGTACTTC. This encodes CASSYPTSGGSKQYF.

This clone was found once. The chain employs TRBV18 and TRBJ1-5; D is unclear. V was shortened by 3 bases and J by 0 bases, with 12 bases between the two germline ends. This CDR3 has 16 amino acids. The germline gives CDR1 KGHSH, CDR2 LQKENI. CDR3 protein: CASSPMIGDSNQPQHF. CDR3 in DNA: TGTGCCAGCTCACCCATGATTGGGGATAGCAATCAGCCCCAGCATTTT.

V gene TRBV18 combines with J gene TRBJ1-5; maybe TRBD1 (5 bases). Trimming pared 3 bases from V and 5 bases from J, leaving 17 bases between. This CDR3 is built from 16 residues. Germline V CDR1 and CDR2: KGHSH, LQKENI. The CDR3, as DNA: TGTGCCAGCTCACCGCAGGGCCAGAGAGAAGATCAGCCCCAGCATTTT. It codes for CASSPQGQREDQPQHF.

CDR3 protein: CASSHGGASGVVYEQYF. As DNA, the CDR3 is TGCGCCAGCAGCCATGGCGGGGCTAGCGGGGTTGTCTACGAGCAGTACTTC. J is TRBJ2-7 and V is TRBV4-1; 9 positions match TRBD2. Unmatched junction bases numbered 12, after V lost 3 bases and J lost 3 bases. Per the germline V gene, CDR1 is MGHRA and CDR2 is YSYEKL. The CDR3 covers 17 residues.

The chain couples TRBV9 to TRBJ2-2; no definite D call. V was trimmed by 2 bases and J by 4 bases, leaving 9 bases between them. The CDR3 covers 14 residues. Germline CDR1 SGDLS, CDR2 YYNGEE. CDR3 sequence (DNA): TGTGCCAGCAGCGTCGAAGCCTTCACCGGGGAGCTGTTTTTT. Amino acid sequence: CASSVEAFTGELFF.

The chain carries TRBV7-8 and TRBJ2-7, with D possibly TRBD1 on 5 matching bases. This CDR3 contains 13 residues. Germline V gives CDR1 SGHVS, CDR2 FQNEAQ. The V end lost 5 bases, the J end lost 4 bases, and 12 bases lay between the germline ends. CDR3 bases: TGTGCCAGCAGCCCGACAGACAATTACGAGCAGTACTTC. It specifies CASSPTDNYEQYF.

This clone was recorded once. V is TRBV7-2 and J is TRBJ1-5, with D unclear. There are 15 residues in the CDR3. V lost 5 bases and J lost 0, with 11 bases in between. Germline values: CDR1 SGHTA, CDR2 FQGNSA. The CDR3 nucleotides read TGTGCCAGCAGCACCTGGGATTATAGCAATCAGCCCCAGCATTTT. It codes for CASSTWDYSNQPQHF.

To note about this clone: The same CDR3 can be traced to other DNA sequences in this sample. The chain links TRBV5-1 to TRBJ1-3; unclear D gene. V lost 3 bases, J lost 0 bases, and 7 bases lay in between. The CDR3 spans 14 residues. The germline V gene has CDR1 SGHRS and CDR2 YFSETQ. The CDR3 protein is CASSSGSSGNTIYF. CDR3 bases: TGCGCCAGCAGCTCCGGGTCCTCTGGAAACACCATATATTTT.

V usage is TRBV4-1 and J usage is TRBJ1-4; D remains ambiguous. The V and J ends lost 1 base and 0 bases respectively, with 15 bases between them. Germline values: CDR1 MGHRA, CDR2 YSYEKL. This CDR3 contains 18 residues. CDR3 residues: CASSQAASGFATNEKLFF. The CDR3 DNA sequence: TGCGCCAGCAGCCAAGCTGCATCCGGGTTCGCAACTAATGAAAAACTGTTTTTT.

This sequence joins TRBV5-1 and TRBJ2-7; 7 bases map to TRBD1. Looked up from germline, CDR1 is SGHRS and CDR2 is YFSETQ. V was clipped by 2 bases and J by 6 bases; unmatched bases: 8. The CDR3 covers 14 residues. The CDR3 sequence: CASSFTVGGGEQYF. DNA of the CDR3: TGCGCCAGCAGCTTTACTGTAGGGGGCGGCGAGCAGTACTTC.

For this clone: Additional DNA sequences in this sample encode the identical CDR3. This chain joins TRBV5-1 and TRBJ2-5, with 9 bases lining up with TRBD1. V lost 3 bases, J lost 2 bases, and 5 bases stayed unmatched. CDR3 length: 15 residues. CDR1 SGHRS and CDR2 YFSETQ come from the germline V gene. The CDR3: CASSSAGTGQETQYF. The CDR3 DNA reads as TGCGCCAGCAGCTCAGCCGGGACAGGGCAAGAGACCCAGTACTTC.

The rearrangement links TRBV28 to TRBJ2-2; D uncertain. V was pared by 6 bases and J by 6 bases, with 11 bases between. CDR1 and CDR2 (germline): MDHEN, SYDVKM. The CDR3 extends over 13 amino acids. The CDR3 protein is CASSLSSAGELFF. The CDR3 nucleotides are TGTGCCAGCAGCCTTTCGAGCGCCGGGGAGCTGTTTTTT.

The chain is built from TRBV27 and TRBJ1-2; 9 bases fit TRBD1. J gave up 6 bases and V 6 bases, and 11 bases lay outside the gene matches. CDR3 length equals 15 residues. Germline V gene sequence: CDR1 MNHEY, CDR2 SMNVEV (reference sequence). CDR3 nucleotide sequence: TGTGCCAGCAGGCGTCCCGGGACAGGGCCGGATGGCTACACCTTC. This codes for CASRRPGTGPDGYTF.

This clone appeared a single time. V usage is TRBV6-4 and J usage is TRBJ1-2, with TRBD1 matching 7 bases. V shed 3 bases and J 7 bases; nucleotides not matched to a gene: 2. The CDR3 is made up of 12 amino acids. Germline V gene sequence: CDR1 MRHNA, CDR2 SNTAGT. CDR3 amino acids: CASSESGGGYTF. The CDR3, as DNA: TGTGCCAGCAGTGAATCAGGGGGTGGCTACACCTTC.

This chain links TRBV5-4 with TRBJ1-3; no clear D gene. CDR1 is SGHNT, CDR2 YYREEE, per germline (reference sequence). Trimming shortened V by 3 bases and J by 0 bases, and 10 bases separated the two germline ends. The CDR3 has 15 residues. The CDR3 DNA follows: TGTGCCAGCAGCTCGGACCGACTCTCTGGAAACACCATATATTTT. Translating gives CASSSDRLSGNTIYF.

In its sample, this clone was seen once. V and J are TRBV9 and TRBJ2-3; tentatively, D is TRBD1 (5 bases). V lost 0 bases and J lost 6, with 11 bases in between. This CDR3 contains 14 residues. Germline V gene data show CDR1 as SGDLS and CDR2 as YYNGEE. CDR3 coding DNA: TGTGCCAGCAGCGTAGAGGGGTATTTGGATACGCAGTATTTT. It encodes CASSVEGYLDTQYF. Full variable domain (missing parts from reference TRBV9 and TRBJ2-3): DSGVTQTPKHLITATGQRVTLRCSPRSGDLSVYWYQQSLDQGLQFLIQYYNGEERAKGNILERFSAQQFPDLHSELNLSSLELGDSALYFCASSVEGYLDTQYFGPGTRLTVL.

J is TRBJ2-3 and V is TRBV5-6, with D hard to call. Germline CDR1 is SGHDT and CDR2 is YYEEEE. V lost 1 base, J lost 7 bases, and 13 bases lay in between. The length of the CDR3 is 14 residues. CDR3 sequence (DNA): TGTGCCAGCAGCTTGACCCACCTCCCCTATACGCAGTATTTT. This encodes CASSLTHLPYTQYF.

The chain employs TRBV18 and TRBJ1-1; 7 bases fit TRBD1. V trimming: 5 bases; J trimming: 3 bases; junction bases outside the gene matches: 6. This CDR3 is built from 14 residues. CDR1 and CDR2 (germline): KGHSH, LQKENI. The CDR3 sequence is CASSSQGLHTEAFF. The DNA for the CDR3 is TGTGCCAGCTCATCACAGGGGCTCCACACTGAAGCTTTCTTT.

The table lists this clone with a few counts. The chain recombines TRBV28 with TRBJ2-7; a possible D gene is TRBD2 (5 bases). The CDR3 runs to 12 residues. Germline assignment: CDR1 MDHEN and CDR2 SYDVKM. The V gene lost 4 bases and the J gene lost 6 bases, with 10 bases spanning the gap. As DNA, the CDR3 is TGTGCCAGCAGTTCACCGGGGTTCGAGCAGTACTTC. It specifies CASSSPGFEQYF.

The chain is built from TRBV5-1 and TRBJ2-3, with TRBD1 matching over 11 bases. Germline CDR1 reads SGHRS; CDR2 reads YFSETQ. The CDR3 sequence is 17 residues long. With V trimmed by 0 bases and J by 8 bases, 11 bases remained unmatched. The DNA of the CDR3 is TGCGCCAGCAGCTTGGCAGTGGTAGGACAGGGGGCAGGTACGCAGTATTTT. This sequence encodes CASSLAVVGQGAGTQYF.

The chain recombines TRBV5-5 with TRBJ2-7; D is ambiguous. Germline loops: CDR1 SGHKS, CDR2 YYEKEE (reference sequence). The germline V and J ends were trimmed by 1 base and 3 bases, with 11 bases remaining between them. This CDR3 is built from 14 residues. The CDR3 is CASSLPTGGYEQYF. DNA for the CDR3: TGTGCCAGCAGCTTGCCCACGGGCGGCTACGAGCAGTACTTC.

This clone was seen ten or more times. At the DNA level, this CDR3 is encoded by other sequences in the same sample as well. The chain joins TRBV5-1 to TRBJ1-1; tentative D call: TRBD1 (5 bases). Trimming shortened V by 4 bases and J by 1 base, and 11 bases separated the two germline ends. The CDR3 totals 14 residues. CDR1 and CDR2 from the germline V gene are SGHRS and YFSETQ. Here the CDR3 reads CASSRGTSNTEAFF. The CDR3, as DNA: TGCGCCAGCAGCCGGGGGACGTCGAACACTGAAGCTTTCTTT.